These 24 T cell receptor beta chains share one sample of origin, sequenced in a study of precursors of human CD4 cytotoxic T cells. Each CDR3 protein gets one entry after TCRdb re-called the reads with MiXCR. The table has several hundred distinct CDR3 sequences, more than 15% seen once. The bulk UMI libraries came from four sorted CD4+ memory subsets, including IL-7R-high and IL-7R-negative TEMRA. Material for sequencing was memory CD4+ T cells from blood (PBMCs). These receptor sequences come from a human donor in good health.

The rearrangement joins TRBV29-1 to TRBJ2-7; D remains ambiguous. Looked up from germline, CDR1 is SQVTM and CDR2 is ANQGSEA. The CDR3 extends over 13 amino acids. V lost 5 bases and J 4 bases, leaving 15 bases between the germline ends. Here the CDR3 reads CSVSAAVGYEQYF. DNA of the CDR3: TGCAGCGTTTCAGCTGCCGTGGGGTACGAGCAGTACTTC.

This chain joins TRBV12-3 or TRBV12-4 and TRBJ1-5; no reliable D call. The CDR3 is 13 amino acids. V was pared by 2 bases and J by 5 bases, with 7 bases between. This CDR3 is CASSLRADQPQHF. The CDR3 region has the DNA TGTGCCAGCAGTTTACGTGCTGATCAGCCCCAGCATTTT.

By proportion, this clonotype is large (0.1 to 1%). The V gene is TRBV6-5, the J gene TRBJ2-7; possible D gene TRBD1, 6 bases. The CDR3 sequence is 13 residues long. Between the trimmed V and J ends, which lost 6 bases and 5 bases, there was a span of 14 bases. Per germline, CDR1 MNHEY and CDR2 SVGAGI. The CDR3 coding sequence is TGTGCCAGCAGAAGTCCACAGGGAAACGAGCAGTACTTC. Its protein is CASRSPQGNEQYF.

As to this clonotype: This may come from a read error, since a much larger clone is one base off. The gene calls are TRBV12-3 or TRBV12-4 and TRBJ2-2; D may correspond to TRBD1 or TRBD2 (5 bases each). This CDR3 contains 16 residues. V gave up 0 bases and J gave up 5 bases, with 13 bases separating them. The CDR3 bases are TGTGCCAGCAGTTTAGCCTTGAGGGGTGTGACCGGGGAGCTGTTTTTT. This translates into CASSLALRGVTGELFF.

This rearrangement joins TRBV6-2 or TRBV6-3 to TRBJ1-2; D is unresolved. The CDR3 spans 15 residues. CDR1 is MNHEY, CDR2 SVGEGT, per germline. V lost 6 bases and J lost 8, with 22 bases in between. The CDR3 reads CASRTSPEGKTGYTF. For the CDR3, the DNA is TGTGCCAGCAGGACCTCTCCGGAAGGGAAAACAGGCTACACCTTC.

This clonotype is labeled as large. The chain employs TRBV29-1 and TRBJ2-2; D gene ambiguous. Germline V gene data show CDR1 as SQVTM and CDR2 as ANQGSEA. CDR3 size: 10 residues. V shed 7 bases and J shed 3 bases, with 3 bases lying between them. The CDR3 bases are TGCAGCGCCCACACCGGGGAGCTGTTTTTT. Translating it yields CSAHTGELFF.

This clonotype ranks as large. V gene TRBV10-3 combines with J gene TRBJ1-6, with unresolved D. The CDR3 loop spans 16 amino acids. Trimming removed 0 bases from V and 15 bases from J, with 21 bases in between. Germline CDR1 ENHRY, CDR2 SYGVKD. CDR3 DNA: TGTGCCATCAGTGAGTCCGGGGTTTCCCAATTTGATAGCCTCCACTTT. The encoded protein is CAISESGVSQFDSLHF.

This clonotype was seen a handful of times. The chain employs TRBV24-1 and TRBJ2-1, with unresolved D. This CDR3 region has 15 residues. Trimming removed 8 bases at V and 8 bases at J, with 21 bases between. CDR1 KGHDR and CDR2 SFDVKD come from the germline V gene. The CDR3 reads CATTDTGEFLDEQFF. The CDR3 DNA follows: TGTGCCACCACCGACACGGGTGAGTTTTTGGATGAGCAGTTCTTC.

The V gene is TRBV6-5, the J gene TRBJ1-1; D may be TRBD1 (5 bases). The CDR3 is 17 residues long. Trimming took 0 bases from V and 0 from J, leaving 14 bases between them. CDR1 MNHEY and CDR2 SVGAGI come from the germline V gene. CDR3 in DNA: TGTGCCAGCAGTTACTCGAGGGCAGGGACTTTGAACACTGAAGCTTTCTTT. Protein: CASSYSRAGTLNTEAFF.

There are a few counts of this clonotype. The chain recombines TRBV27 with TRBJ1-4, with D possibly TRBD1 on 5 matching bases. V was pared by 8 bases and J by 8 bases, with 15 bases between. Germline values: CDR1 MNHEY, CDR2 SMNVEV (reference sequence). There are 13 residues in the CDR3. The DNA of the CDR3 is TGTGCCAGCCGGACAAAGGAGGCGGAAAAACTGTTTTTT. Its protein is CASRTKEAEKLFF.

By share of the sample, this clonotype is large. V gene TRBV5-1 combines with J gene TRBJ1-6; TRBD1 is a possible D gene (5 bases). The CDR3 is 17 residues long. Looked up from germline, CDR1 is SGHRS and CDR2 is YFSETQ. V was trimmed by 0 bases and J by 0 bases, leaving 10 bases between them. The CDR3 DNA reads TGCGCCAGCAGCTTGGAAGGGGCGAGCTCCTATAATTCACCCCTCCACTTT. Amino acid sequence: CASSLEGASSYNSPLHF.

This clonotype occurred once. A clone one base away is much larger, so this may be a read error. CDR3 amino acids: CASSSLAGCTDTQYF. The CDR3 coding sequence is TGTGCCAGCAGTTCCTTAGCGGGGTGCACAGATACGCAGTATTTT. J is TRBJ2-3 and V is TRBV6-5; 8 nucleotides line up with TRBD2. Losses at the gene ends were 4 bases for V and 1 base for J; bases not matched to a gene: 4. The germline CDR1 and CDR2 sequences are MNHEY and SVGAGI. The CDR3 consists of 15 residues.

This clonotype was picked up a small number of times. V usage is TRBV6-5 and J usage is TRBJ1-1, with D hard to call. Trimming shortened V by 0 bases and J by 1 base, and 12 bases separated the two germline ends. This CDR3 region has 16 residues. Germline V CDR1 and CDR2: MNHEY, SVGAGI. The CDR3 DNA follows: TGTGCCAGCAGTTACTCGAGAGGGAATGCGAACACTGAAGCTTTCTTT. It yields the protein CASSYSRGNANTEAFF.

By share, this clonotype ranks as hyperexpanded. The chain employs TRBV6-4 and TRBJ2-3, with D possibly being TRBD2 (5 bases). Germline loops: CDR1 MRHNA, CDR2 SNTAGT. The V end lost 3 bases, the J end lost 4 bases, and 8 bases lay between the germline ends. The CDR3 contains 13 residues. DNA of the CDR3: TGTGCCAGCAGTGAGGACTCTGCAGATACGCAGTATTTT. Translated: CASSEDSADTQYF.

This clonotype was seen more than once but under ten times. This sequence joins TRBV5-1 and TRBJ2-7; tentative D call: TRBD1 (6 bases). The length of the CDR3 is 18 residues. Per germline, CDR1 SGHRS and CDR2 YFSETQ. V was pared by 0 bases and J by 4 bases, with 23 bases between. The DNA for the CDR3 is TGCGCCAGCAGCTTGGATAATGATGGGACACCAGGTCGGTACGAGCAGTACTTC. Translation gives CASSLDNDGTPGRYEQYF. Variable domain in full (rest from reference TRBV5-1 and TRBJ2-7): KAGVTQTPRYLIKTRGQQVTLSCSPISGHRSVSWYQQTPGQGLQFLFEYFSETQRNKGNFPGRFSGRQFSNSRSEMNVSTLELGDSALYLCASSLDNDGTPGRYEQYFGPGTRLTVT.

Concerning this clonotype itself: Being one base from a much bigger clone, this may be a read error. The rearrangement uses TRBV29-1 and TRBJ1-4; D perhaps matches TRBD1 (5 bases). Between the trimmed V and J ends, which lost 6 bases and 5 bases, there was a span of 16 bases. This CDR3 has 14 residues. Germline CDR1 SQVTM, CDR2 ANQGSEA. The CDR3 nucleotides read TGCAGCGTCGCTCACAGGAGGCGAAATGAAAAACTGTTTTTT. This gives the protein CSVAHRRRNEKLFF.

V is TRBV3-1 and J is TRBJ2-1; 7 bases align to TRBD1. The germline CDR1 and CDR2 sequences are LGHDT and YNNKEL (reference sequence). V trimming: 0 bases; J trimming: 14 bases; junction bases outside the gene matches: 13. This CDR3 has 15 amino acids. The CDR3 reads CASSQDDRVAPHKFF. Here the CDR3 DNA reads TGTGCCAGCAGCCAAGATGACAGGGTAGCCCCCCACAAGTTCTTC.

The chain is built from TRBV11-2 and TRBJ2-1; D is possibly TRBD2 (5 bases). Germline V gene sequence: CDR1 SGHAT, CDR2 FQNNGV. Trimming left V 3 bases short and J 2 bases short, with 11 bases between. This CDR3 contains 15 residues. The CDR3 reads CASSFSASTYNEQFF. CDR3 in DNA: TGTGCCAGCAGCTTTAGCGCAAGCACCTACAATGAGCAGTTCTTC.

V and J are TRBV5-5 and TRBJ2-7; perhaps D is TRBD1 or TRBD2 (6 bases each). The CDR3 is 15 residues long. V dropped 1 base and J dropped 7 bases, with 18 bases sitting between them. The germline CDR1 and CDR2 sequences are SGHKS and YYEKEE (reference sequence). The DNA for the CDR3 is TGTGCCAGCAGCTTGAGTTTAGCCCGGGGGCTTGAGCAGTACTTC. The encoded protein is CASSLSLARGLEQYF.

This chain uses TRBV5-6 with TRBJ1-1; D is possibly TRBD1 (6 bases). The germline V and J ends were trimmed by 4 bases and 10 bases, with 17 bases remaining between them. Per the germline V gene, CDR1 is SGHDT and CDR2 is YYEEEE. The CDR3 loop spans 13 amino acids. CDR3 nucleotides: TGTGCCAGCAGCCCGGGAGGGGGAGTTGTAGCTTTCTTT. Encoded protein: CASSPGGGVVAFF.

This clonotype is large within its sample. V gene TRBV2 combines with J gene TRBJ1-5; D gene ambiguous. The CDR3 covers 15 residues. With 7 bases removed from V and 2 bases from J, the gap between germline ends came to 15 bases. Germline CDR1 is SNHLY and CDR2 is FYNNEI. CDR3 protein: CASTLTEFGNQPQHF. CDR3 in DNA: TGTGCCAGCACGCTCACAGAATTCGGCAATCAGCCCCAGCATTTT. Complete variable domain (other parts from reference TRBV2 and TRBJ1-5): EPEVTQTPSHQVTQMGQEVILRCVPISNHLYFYWYRQILGQKVEFLVSFYNNEISEKSEIFDDQFSVERPDGSNFTLKIRSTKLEDSAMYFCASTLTEFGNQPQHFGDGTRLSIL.

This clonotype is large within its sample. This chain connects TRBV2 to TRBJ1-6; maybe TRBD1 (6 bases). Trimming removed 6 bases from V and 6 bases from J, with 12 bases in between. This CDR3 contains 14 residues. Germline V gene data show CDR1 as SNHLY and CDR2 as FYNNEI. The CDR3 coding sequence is TGTGCCAGCAGCCGGGACACCTCTAATTCACCCCTCCACTTT. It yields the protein CASSRDTSNSPLHF.

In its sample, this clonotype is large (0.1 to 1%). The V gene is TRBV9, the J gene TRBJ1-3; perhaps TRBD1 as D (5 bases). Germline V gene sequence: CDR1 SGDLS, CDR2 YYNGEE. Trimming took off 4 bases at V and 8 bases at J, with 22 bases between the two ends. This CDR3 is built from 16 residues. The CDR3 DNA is TGTGCCAGCAGCCCGAGAGGGAGTATTGTAGGGGACACCATATATTTT. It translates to CASSPRGSIVGDTIYF. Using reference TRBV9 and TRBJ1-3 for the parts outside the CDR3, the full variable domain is DSGVTQTPKHLITATGQRVTLRCSPRSGDLSVYWYQQSLDQGLQFLIQYYNGEERAKGNILERFSAQQFPDLHSELNLSSLELGDSALYFCASSPRGSIVGDTIYFGEGSWLTVV.

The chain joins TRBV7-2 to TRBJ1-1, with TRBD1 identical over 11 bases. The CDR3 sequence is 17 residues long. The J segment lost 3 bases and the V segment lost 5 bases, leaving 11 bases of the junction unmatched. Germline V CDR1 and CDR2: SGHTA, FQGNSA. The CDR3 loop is CASSPTGTGGTDTEAFF. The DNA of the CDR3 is TGTGCCAGCAGCCCCACCGGGACAGGGGGTACGGACACTGAAGCTTTCTTT.